The 20 T cell receptor beta chains listed next were all sequenced from one sample in a study of cytomegalovirus exposure and HLA in healthy donors. The PCR contained 60 Vbeta and 13 Jbeta primers. The repertoire was sequenced with immunoSEQ multiplex PCR; TCRdb's copy has only in-frame clones and lacks some. The table shows around 120,000 clones, with roughly 82% occurring only once. Sequenced: PBMCs. Every receptor here comes from a man between 50 and 59 years old in good health and CMV-seronegative.

Only a few counts were recorded for this clone. This chain joins TRBV6-5 and TRBJ1-1, with 7 bases lining up with TRBD1. The CDR3 totals 14 residues. Germline loops: CDR1 MNHEY, CDR2 SVGAGI. With V trimmed by 6 bases and J by 1 base, 5 bases remained unmatched. The CDR3 sequence is CASSPGQENTEAFF. In DNA, the CDR3 is TGTGCCAGCAGCCCCGGACAGGAGAACACTGAAGCTTTCTTT.

This clone appeared once. The V and J genes are TRBV27 and TRBJ1-2; possible D gene TRBD1, 5 bases. Trimming pared 2 bases from V and 1 base from J, leaving 8 bases between. CDR3 size: 14 residues. CDR1 and CDR2 (germline): MNHEY, SMNVEV (reference sequence). The CDR3 bases are TGTGCCAGCAGTTTACGGGGGTTTAACTATGGCTACACCTTC. This sequence encodes CASSLRGFNYGYTF.

This clone showed up just once. The chain uses TRBV19 and TRBJ2-2; 11 bases are a match to TRBD2. There are 19 residues in the CDR3. Germline V lookup: CDR1 LNHDA, CDR2 SQIVND (reference sequence). With 2 bases clipped from V and 1 base from J, the junction kept 9 bases outside the gene matches. CDR3 nucleotides: TGTGCCAGTAGTATACGTAGCGGGGGGGCCAGGGTGAACACCGGGGAGCTGTTTTTT. Amino acid sequence: CASSIRSGGARVNTGELFF.

This rearrangement joins TRBV4-1 to TRBJ1-5, with TRBD1 identical over 8 bases. Germline CDR1 MGHRA, CDR2 YSYEKL. The length of the CDR3 is 14 residues. V was pared by 4 bases and J by 5 bases, with 4 bases of the junction left unmatched. The CDR3 reads CASSPETGDQPQHF. The DNA for the CDR3 is TGCGCCAGCAGCCCAGAGACAGGGGATCAGCCCCAGCATTTT.

The rearrangement links TRBV30 to TRBJ2-5, with 10 bases lining up with TRBD2. The ends lost 0 bases at V and 7 bases at J; junction bases unmatched: 8. CDR1 and CDR2 from the germline V gene are GTSNPN and SVGIG (reference sequence). The CDR3 sequence is 15 residues long. The CDR3 protein is CAWSVGLAGVGTQYF. The CDR3 DNA sequence: TGTGCCTGGAGTGTAGGGCTAGCGGGGGTAGGGACCCAGTACTTC.

This clone was seen more than once but under ten times. The rearrangement joins TRBV7-2 to TRBJ1-1, with TRBD1 matching 7 bases. The germline gives CDR1 SGHTA, CDR2 FQGNSA. With V trimmed by 3 bases and J by 4 bases, 8 bases remained unmatched. The CDR3 sequence is 15 residues long. CDR3 region: CASSLARGGATEAFF. The CDR3, as DNA: TGTGCCAGCAGCTTGGCACGAGGGGGCGCCACTGAAGCTTTCTTT.

The rearrangement joins TRBV11-2 to TRBJ2-5; TRBD1 matches 9 bases. V trimming: 4 bases; J trimming: 3 bases; junction bases outside the gene matches: 9. This CDR3 is built from 16 residues. The germline V gene has CDR1 SGHAT and CDR2 FQNNGV. CDR3 residues: CASSSNRGRWKETQYF. The CDR3, as DNA: TGTGCCAGCAGCTCCAACAGGGGGCGCTGGAAAGAGACCCAGTACTTC.

J is TRBJ2-5 and V is TRBV5-4; TRBD2 agrees at 7 bases. The end of the DNA aligns better with TRBJ2-7, so the J call may be wrong. CDR1 and CDR2 from the germline V gene are SGHNT and YYREEE (reference sequence). This CDR3 region has 15 residues. CDR3 loop: CASSPLAGVTYEQYF. CDR3 DNA sequence: TGTGCCAGCAGCCCCCTCGCGGGGGTAACCTACGAGCAGTACTTC.

The rearrangement joins TRBV19 to TRBJ2-7; 11 bases line up with TRBD2. The CDR3 has 17 residues. Per the germline V gene, CDR1 is LNHDA and CDR2 is SQIVND (reference sequence). V lost 4 bases, J lost 0 bases, and 8 bases stayed unmatched. CDR3 sequence reads: CASSKKRGLADSYEQYF. Written as DNA, the CDR3 is TGTGCCAGTAGTAAAAAGCGGGGACTAGCGGACTCCTACGAGCAGTACTTC.

The chain recombines TRBV30 with TRBJ1-6, with a tentative D call TRBD1 (5 bases). The V gene's germline CDR1 is GTSNPN and CDR2 SVGIG (reference sequence). The CDR3 runs to 14 residues. Trimming cost V 1 base and J 7 bases, with 11 bases left between them. The chain's CDR3 is CAWSGGAINSPLHF. CDR3 nucleotide sequence: TGTGCCTGGAGTGGCGGGGCCATAAATTCACCCCTCCACTTT.

Only a few counts were recorded for this clone. CDR3: CASTARGFQPQHF. As DNA, the CDR3 is TGTGCCAGTACCGCCCGGGGGTTTCAGCCCCAGCATTTT. V gene TRBV19 combines with J gene TRBJ1-5; TRBD1 might be the D (5 bases). The CDR3 spans 13 residues. The V gene lost 7 bases and the J gene lost 6 bases, with 13 bases spanning the gap. Germline V gene lookup returns CDR1 LNHDA and CDR2 SQIVND (reference sequence).

The chain uses TRBV2 and TRBJ2-1, with TRBD2 matching over 9 bases. CDR3 length equals 17 residues. Germline CDR1 and CDR2: SNHLY and FYNNEI. Unmatched junction bases numbered 16, after V lost 11 bases and J lost 2 bases. CDR3 coding DNA: TGTGCCTCCCGTAGCGGGGGAAGGAGGCAGACCTACAATGAGCAGTTCTTC. This codes for CASRSGGRRQTYNEQFF.

The chain couples TRBV4-1 to TRBJ2-2, with no clear D. Trimming left V 0 bases short and J 9 bases short, with 5 bases between. The CDR3 sequence is 12 residues long. CDR1 is MGHRA and CDR2 is YSYEKL in the germline V gene. CDR3 DNA: TGCGCCAGCAGCCAAGATTATCGGGAGCTGTTTTTT. It specifies CASSQDYRELFF.

This chain joins TRBV5-5 and TRBJ1-1; D is possibly TRBD1 (6 bases). Per the germline V gene, CDR1 is SGHKS and CDR2 is YYEKEE (reference sequence). This CDR3 spans 12 amino acids. Trimming took off 4 bases at V and 8 bases at J, with 12 bases between the two ends. This CDR3 reads CASSLTGIEAFF. The CDR3, as DNA: TGTGCCAGCAGCCTAACAGGGATCGAAGCTTTCTTT.

The chain links TRBV7-8 to TRBJ1-2; D gene unclear. CDR3 size: 12 residues. V dropped 8 bases and J dropped 4 bases, with 11 bases sitting between them. Looked up from germline, CDR1 is SGHVS and CDR2 is FQNEAQ. The CDR3 protein is CASGRDTYGYTF. The CDR3 DNA is TGTGCCAGCGGGAGGGATACCTATGGCTACACCTTC.

This chain links TRBV9 with TRBJ2-5, with D perhaps matching TRBD2 (6 bases). The germline V gene encodes CDR1 SGDLS and CDR2 YYNGEE. Between the trimmed V and J ends, which lost 0 bases and 2 bases, there was a span of 11 bases. CDR3 length: 15 residues. The CDR3 DNA follows: TGTGCCAGCAGCGTAGCGGGGAGGAGTCAAGAGACCCAGTACTTC. Amino acid sequence: CASSVAGRSQETQYF.

The genes are TRBV6-5 and TRBJ1-2; 8 positions agree with TRBD1. V shed 6 bases, J shed 6 bases, and the junction held 9 bases outside the gene matches. The CDR3 extends over 14 amino acids. CDR1 and CDR2 (germline): MNHEY, SVGAGI. The CDR3 DNA follows: TGTGCCAGCAGCACTCTTGACAGGGGTGATGGCTACACCTTC. Its protein product is CASSTLDRGDGYTF.

The chain couples TRBV11-3 to TRBJ1-1; D not certain. The CDR3 runs 13 residues. CDR1 is SGHNT and CDR2 is YENEEA in the germline V gene. The V and J ends lost 5 bases and 5 bases respectively, with 12 bases between them. The CDR3 DNA reads TGTGCCAGCAGCCACAGTAGAGGGACTGAAGCTTTCTTT. Amino acid sequence: CASSHSRGTEAFF.

This clone appeared a few times. The V and J genes are TRBV4-2 and TRBJ2-7; D is ambiguous. Per germline, CDR1 LGHNA and CDR2 YNFKEQ. The CDR3 consists of 14 residues. The V end was cut by 4 bases, the J end by 2 bases, with 12 bases between. CDR3 sequence reads: CASSPHSGTYEQYF. The CDR3 region has the DNA TGTGCCAGCAGCCCTCATTCAGGAACCTACGAGCAGTACTTC.

This chain connects TRBV29-1 to TRBJ2-7; tentative D call: TRBD1 (5 bases). The CDR3 covers 12 residues. Trimming pared 7 bases from V and 4 bases from J, leaving 14 bases between. Per germline, CDR1 SQVTM and CDR2 ANQGSEA. The CDR3 DNA reads as TGCAGCGGTCGATCGTCAGGGTACGAGCAGTACTTC. Its protein product is CSGRSSGYEQYF.